Only a few counts were recorded for the clone carrying this TCR beta chain. The antigen is unknown. The source of the sample is a study of T cell responses to AZD1222 COVID-19 vaccine. Overall study findings and caveats: Across the whole spike, CD4 TCRs peaked at regions 160-218 and 743-854. Baseline serology detected seropositivity in only six AZD1222 recipients. The study found Spike-specific TCR breadth and depth rose after two AZD1222 doses. Females made up more of the donors, who were largely white British, and clonal diversity may have come out too low.

Per germline, CDR1 SGHDT and CDR2 YYEEEE. V was shortened by 4 bases and J by 3 bases, with 8 bases between the two germline ends. This CDR3 spans 12 amino acids. Method: immunoSEQ multiplex PCR; TCRdb's copy keeps in-frame clones and lacks some. Of approximately 130,000 clones listed, approximately 90% were seen once; the top ten hold around 9.5%. The receptor's source is an adult who received the AZD1222 COVID-19 vaccine. Material: peripheral blood, obtained 28 days after the second AZD1222 dose. This chain connects TRBV5-6 to TRBJ2-7, with a tentative D call TRBD2 (5 bases). The CDR3 DNA reads TGTGCCAGCAGCCTACTAGTCTACGAGCAGTACTTC. It is translated as CASSLLVYEQYF.